This T cell receptor (beta chain) came from a study of STAT3 mutations in large granular lymphocyte leukemia. About the research overall: Roughly half of the longitudinally sequenced T-LGLL patients carried detectable canonical activating STAT3 mutations.

A note on this clone: Its antigen is still unknown.

Trimming removed 2 bases at V and 3 bases at J, with 15 bases between. The CDR3 totals 16 residues. Germline CDR1 SGHDN, CDR2 FVKESK. Points from the study as a whole: In T-cell large granular lymphocyte leukemia, about half of patients showed multiple immunodominant subclonotypes. Sampling intervals varied between patients and samples. Clonal expansion was inferred from other time points because no sample existed at each clone's first appearance.

About 40,000 productive templates were obtained per sample on average. The table came from immunoSEQ multiplex PCR; TCRdb's copy has only in-frame clones and leaves some out. The table shows under 35,000 clones, with more than 75% occurring only once. The sample consisted of peripheral blood mononuclear cells. V gene TRBV14 combines with J gene TRBJ2-3; D is tentatively TRBD1 or TRBD2 (5 bases each). The clonotype was recovered from a man between 60 and 75 years old with T-cell large granular lymphocyte leukemia. Some clones in this sample may be carry-over from other donors' samples. The CDR3 is CASSQKIGTGTDTQYF. Here the CDR3 DNA reads TGTGCCAGCAGCCAAAAGATCGGGACGGGGACAGATACGCAGTATTTT.